This T cell receptor beta chain was observed in a study of shared clonotypes between healthy human individuals. Study-wide context: Ranging from 18 to 49 in age, donors were two women and a few men. CD4 naive cells filled three plates per donor, CD4 memory three, CD8 naive two and CD8 memory one.

Sequencing was performed with immunoSEQ multiplex PCR; in TCRdb, only in-frame clones are kept and a portion is missing. The sample shows 550,000 to 850,000 clones, 72% of them seen only once. The germline gives CDR1 SEHNR, CDR2 FQNEAQ (reference sequence). This CDR3 is 17 amino acids long. J lost 4 bases, V lost 5 bases, and 12 bases had no gene match. Sequencing input: memory CD4+ T cells sorted from blood. Described subset: CD45RA-negative fraction. The chain combines TRBV7-9 with TRBJ2-1; TRBD1 agrees at 9 bases. The origin of this receptor is a woman between 25 and 40 years old in good health. The DNA of the CDR3 is TGTGCCAGCAGCCCAGGCTCCGGGACAGGGTCATACAATGAGCAGTTCTTC. Translating it yields CASSPGSGTGSYNEQFF.